This section outlines one T cell receptor (beta chain) sequence together with its context. Antigen: not known. Using immunoSEQ multiplex PCR, the repertoire was profiled, and TCRdb retains in-frame clones only, with some absent. The table records some 99,000 clones, 85% to 90% of them present only once. These data belong to a study of cytomegalovirus exposure and HLA in healthy donors. Study-wide points: CMV antigen specificity of a few CMV-associated chains was confirmed in vitro. Within the approximately 130 validation repertoires, first-cohort TCR clusters tended to co-occur, according to a later analysis. Despite most TCR sequences being rare, some public TCRs occurred in many donors.

Germline V CDR1 and CDR2: SEHNR, FQNEAQ (reference sequence). V lost 5 bases and J lost 4; bases outside the gene matches: 6. The CDR3 is 16 amino acids. The validation cohort, a group of 90 to 150 subjects, included the donors and was separate from the approximately 650-subject first cohort. The receptor's source is a young woman in good health and CMV-seronegative. The sample taken for sequencing was PBMCs. The rearrangement uses TRBV7-9 and TRBJ2-1, with TRBD2 matching 12 bases. CDR3 sequence reads: CASSPGLAGAYNEQFF. The CDR3 nucleotides read TGTGCCAGCAGCCCGGGACTAGCGGGTGCGTACAATGAGCAGTTCTTC.